This is a list of T cell receptor beta chains from one sample in a study of shared clonotypes between healthy human individuals. The table came from immunoSEQ multiplex PCR; TCRdb's copy has only in-frame clones and leaves some out. The sample lists some 630,000 clones; roughly 70% were seen once. The sample comprised memory CD4+ T cells sorted from blood. These receptor sequences come from a woman aged 25 to 39 in good health. CDR3s include the opening cysteine and the closing phenylalanine or tryptophan. The order of the fields is J gene, D gene, V gene, clone size, CDR3 DNA, CDR3 protein. D genes are given only for firm matches. Size is omitted from some rows. Given values are once, few, many or a class for expanded clones.

>TRBJ2-2|NA|TRBV5-1|NA
TGCGCCAGCATATCTTTTAGGGGTAGTAACACCGGGGAGCTGTTTTTT
CASISFRGSNTGELFF
>TRBJ1-4|NA|TRBV4-1|NA
TGCGCCAGCAGCCAAGTAAATGTCGGTCTCTCTGGCGGAAAACTGTTTTTT
CASSQVNVGLSGGKLFF
>TRBJ1-1|NA|TRBV29-1|NA
TGCAGCGTCCTTGCCGTTAATATATGGGTCAATCCGGCTTTCTTT
CSVLAVNIWVNPAFF
>TRBJ1-2|NA|TRBV28|NA
TGTGCCAGCAGCAGCGGGGCCCCCCCGGCCGGCTATGGCTACACCTTC
CASSSGAPPAGYGYTF
>TRBJ2-1|TRBD1|TRBV19|NA
TGTGCCAGTAGTATAGGGCGAGGGGGCGCGGGTAACAATGAGCAGTTCTTC
CASSIGRGGAGNNEQFF
>TRBJ2-7|TRBD1|TRBV15|once
TGTGCCACCAGCAAAGGGACAGCCTACGAGCAGTACTTC
CATSKGTAYEQYF
>TRBJ2-2|NA|TRBV11-1|NA
TGTGCCAGCAGCTTAGACGGGGAGCTGTTTTTT
CASSLDGELFF
>TRBJ2-2|TRBD2|TRBV28|NA
TGTGCCAGCGTCATGGGCGGGAGCACCGGGGAGCTGTTTTTT
CASVMGGSTGELFF
>TRBJ2-1|NA|TRBV6-6|NA
TGTGCCAGCAGTTACTCGTACAATGAGCAGTTCTTC
CASSYSYNEQFF
>TRBJ2-1|NA|TRBV5-1|NA
TGCGCCAGCAGCTTGGTAAGGGGGTTGCCCCAGCAGTTCTTC
CASSLVRGLPQQFF
>TRBJ1-5|NA|TRBV2|NA
TGTGCCAGCAACCGGGACGGTAATCAGCCCCAGCATTTT
CASNRDGNQPQHF
>TRBJ1-5|NA|TRBV6-1|NA
TGTGCCAGCAGTGAAACGGGGGTTGGCAATCAGCCCCAGCATTTT
CASSETGVGNQPQHF
>TRBJ2-7|NA|TRBV5-1|NA
TGCGCCAGCACCTCCTTTCGGGACACCCGCATGGACGAGCAGTACTTC
CASTSFRDTRMDEQYF
>TRBJ1-2|NA|TRBV29-1|NA
TGCAGCGTTTTGGGGGTCTATGGCTACACCTTC
CSVLGVYGYTF
>TRBJ1-4|NA|TRBV7-9|NA
TGTGCCAGCAGCTCCCCGGGGTCAACTAATGAAAAACTGTTTTTT
CASSSPGSTNEKLFF
>TRBJ2-2|TRBD1|TRBV5-1|NA
TGCGCCAGCAGCTTGGGAGGACAGGGATCGAACACCGGGGAGCTGTTTTTT
CASSLGGQGSNTGELFF
>TRBJ2-2|NA|TRBV11-3|NA
TGTGCCAGCAGCCCCGACACGTTCACCGGGGAGCTGTTTTTT
CASSPDTFTGELFF
>TRBJ1-3|NA|TRBV11-2|NA
TGTGCCAGCAGCTTAGGCCCGATTGGAAACACCATATATTTT
CASSLGPIGNTIYF
>TRBJ2-7|TRBD1|TRBV28|NA
TGTGCCAGCAGTTTACGGACAGGGGGAGGCAGGGAGCAGTACTTC
CASSLRTGGGREQYF
>TRBJ1-2|TRBD1|TRBV2|NA
TGTGCCAGCAGTCCGGGACAGGGGGCGCGAGGCTATGGCTACACCTTC
CASSPGQGARGYGYTF
>TRBJ1-5|NA|TRBV5-1|NA
TGCGCCAGCAGCTTGGGATTAAATCAGCCCCAGCATTTT
CASSLGLNQPQHF
>TRBJ1-3|NA|TRBV2|few
TGTGCCAGCAGTGAAGCGCGGGGCTTAGCTGGAAACACCATATATTTT
CASSEARGLAGNTIYF
>TRBJ2-7|NA|TRBV30|few
TGTGCCTGGACTCCGGGGCAGCGCTTCTACGAGCAGTACTTC
CAWTPGQRFYEQYF
>TRBJ1-2|NA|TRBV11-2|NA
TGTGCCAGCAGCCCTGCGGCAGGGGTCTATGGCTACACCTTC
CASSPAAGVYGYTF
>TRBJ2-1|TRBD2|TRBV4-1|NA
TGCGCCAGCAGCCGAGTACTAGCGGGAGGGGAAAATGAGCAGTTCTTC
CASSRVLAGGENEQFF
>TRBJ1-1|NA|TRBV28|NA
TGTGCCAGCAGAGATCTGGACAGGAACACTGAAGCTTTCTTT
CASRDLDRNTEAFF
>TRBJ2-1|TRBD2|TRBV5-1|NA
TGCGCCAGCAGCTGGACGGGAGGGCCGGAGGATGAGCAGTTCTTC
CASSWTGGPEDEQFF
>TRBJ2-7|NA|TRBV6-6|NA
TGTGCCAGCACCGCCGGAACGGTTTACGAGCAGTACTTC
CASTAGTVYEQYF
>TRBJ1-5|NA|TRBV5-8|NA
TGTGCCAGCAGCCTCCGGAGGGGGACACGGCAGAGGCCCCAGCATTTT
CASSLRRGTRQRPQHF
>TRBJ1-2|NA|TRBV30|few
TGTGCCTGGGAATCAACAGGGCTGGGCTACACCTTC
CAWESTGLGYTF
>TRBJ2-1|NA|TRBV7-9|NA
TGTGCCAGCAGCTTAGATGGCCAGTCGAGCTCCTACAATGAGCAGTTCTTC
CASSLDGQSSSYNEQFF
>TRBJ1-5|NA|TRBV7-2|NA
TGTGCCAGCAGCTTAGATACCAGGGTAGGACAGCCCCAGCATTTT
CASSLDTRVGQPQHF
>TRBJ2-1|NA|TRBV19|NA
TGTGCCAGTAGTAATCCTGGTCTAGCAGACAATGAGCAGTTCTTC
CASSNPGLADNEQFF
>TRBJ1-2|NA|TRBV6-1|NA
TGTGCCAGCAGTGAGCAGGGGTATGGCTACACCTTC
CASSEQGYGYTF
>TRBJ2-5|NA|TRBV7-9|once
TGTGCCAGCATCGGGGCGGGGCAGCCGGAGACCCAGTACTTC
CASIGAGQPETQYF
>TRBJ2-7|TRBD2|TRBV7-9|many
TGTGCCAGCAGCTTAGGGACTAGCGGAAGCTCCTACGAGCAGTACTTC
CASSLGTSGSSYEQYF
>TRBJ2-3|NA|TRBV10-2|NA
TGCGCCAGCAGTGATCGGATAGCCCTAGGGGATACGCAGTATTTT
CASSDRIALGDTQYF
>TRBJ1-5|NA|TRBV6-5|few
TGTGCCAGCAGTCGGTCCGATGGCAATCAGCCCCAGCATTTT
CASSRSDGNQPQHF
>TRBJ2-1|TRBD2|TRBV29-1|NA
TGCAGCGTGGGGACTAGTGGCAATGAGCAGTTCTTC
CSVGTSGNEQFF
>TRBJ2-1|TRBD2|TRBV28|NA
TGTGCCAGCAGCGAGGGACTAGCGGGAAGGAATGAGCAGTTCTTC
CASSEGLAGRNEQFF
>TRBJ1-2|NA|TRBV20-1|NA
TGCAGTGCTGAAAGCGGACAGGGCTACACCTTC
CSAESGQGYTF
>TRBJ2-7|TRBD1|TRBV10-3|few
TGTGCCATCAGTGAGACTGGTGGGGGACAGGGGGCATCGATCACCTACGAGCAGTACTTC
CAISETGGGQGASITYEQYF
>TRBJ2-1|NA|TRBV4-2|once
TGTGCCAGCAGCCAAGCCCAAGGAGAGTCCTACAATGAGCAGTTCTTC
CASSQAQGESYNEQFF